This paragraph reports one T cell receptor beta chain. TCRdb ran MiXCR on the RT-PCR reads and lists one entry per CDR3 protein. The table has around 700,000 distinct CDR3 sequences, about 14% seen once; the top ten hold roughly 4%. Germline-derived CDR1 and CDR2 are DFQATT and SNEGSKA (reference sequence). V dropped 7 bases and J dropped 5 bases, with 14 bases sitting between them. The CDR3 loop spans 12 amino acids. This clonotype was obtained from a female donor in good health, serving as a healthy control. The sample consisted of memory CD4+ T cells from blood. V and J are TRBV20-1 and TRBJ1-1, with D hard to call. CDR3 amino acids: CSGGDSGTEAFF. The CDR3 nucleotides read TGCAGTGGGGGAGATTCCGGTACTGAAGCTTTCTTT.